The 6 T cell receptor beta chains reported below all come from one sample, sequenced in a study of CD8+CD57+ T cells in acquired aplastic anemia. Genomic DNA, serving as template, underwent TCR beta VDJ and CDR3 profiling. MiXCR was run by TCRdb on the reads, yielding one entry per CDR3 protein. The repertoire has approximately 190,000 distinct CDR3 sequences, around 65% of them found once; the top ten carry 40% to 55%. The sequenced material came from sorted CD4+, CD8+, or CD8+CD57+ T cells (not recorded which) from PBMCs. The source is a human donor with severe aplastic anemia or a healthy control (not recorded which).

This chain connects TRBV5-1 to TRBJ2-5; D might be TRBD1 or TRBD2, each matching 5 bases. The germline V gene has CDR1 SGHRS and CDR2 YFSETQ. V shed 0 bases and J shed 0 bases, with 12 bases lying between them. This CDR3 region has 16 residues. The CDR3 region is CASSLGGPEYQETQYF. Here the CDR3 DNA reads TGCGCCAGCAGCTTGGGGGGACCAGAGTACCAAGAGACCCAGTACTTC. Using reference TRBV5-1 and TRBJ2-5 for the parts outside the CDR3, the full variable domain is KAGVTQTPRYLIKTRGQQVTLSCSPISGHRSVSWYQQTPGQGLQFLFEYFSETQRNKGNFPGRFSGRQFSNSRSEMNVSTLELGDSALYLCASSLGGPEYQETQYFGPGTRLLVL.

V gene TRBV7-9 combines with J gene TRBJ1-2; D is ambiguous. Germline loops: CDR1 SEHNR, CDR2 FQNEAQ (reference sequence). The CDR3 loop spans 15 amino acids. Trimming took off 1 base at V and 0 bases at J, with 9 bases between the two ends. CDR3: CASSLDSGTNYGYTF. The DNA for the CDR3 is TGTGCCAGCAGCTTAGATTCCGGTACTAACTATGGCTACACCTTC.

The chain links TRBV29-1 to TRBJ2-5; D ambiguous. Per germline, CDR1 SQVTM and CDR2 ANQGSEA. Trimming pared 7 bases from V and 9 bases from J, leaving 15 bases between. The CDR3 contains 11 residues. The DNA of the CDR3 is TGCAGCGCCCTAGACTGGGCCGCCCAGTACTTC. This gives the protein CSALDWAAQYF.

The rearrangement uses TRBV25-1 and TRBJ2-3, with 7 bases identical to TRBD1. CDR3 size: 15 residues. V lost 4 bases and J lost 0; bases outside the gene matches: 4. Germline V gene data show CDR1 as MGHDK and CDR2 as SYGVNS. CDR3 nucleotide sequence: TGTGCCAGCAGTGTGACAGGGTCTAGCACAGATACGCAGTATTTT. Translated: CASSVTGSSTDTQYF. The variable domain in full, completed from reference TRBV25-1 and TRBJ2-3, reads EADIYQTPRYLVIGTGKKITLECSQTMGHDKMYWYQQDPGMELHLIHYSYGVNSTEKGDLSSESTVSRIRTEHFPLTLESARPSHTSQYLCASSVTGSSTDTQYFGPGTRLTVL.

The V gene is TRBV30, the J gene TRBJ1-6; weak D call: TRBD1 (6 bases). Germline assignment: CDR1 GTSNPN and CDR2 SVGIG (reference sequence). Trimming shortened V by 2 bases and J by 9 bases, and 11 bases separated the two germline ends. This CDR3 is built from 13 residues. CDR3 nucleotide sequence: TGTGCCTGGAGTCGGGCGGGGGCTTCACCCCTCCACTTT. The encoded protein is CAWSRAGASPLHF.

This clonotype was found many times. The rearrangement joins TRBV28 to TRBJ2-1; possibly TRBD2 for D (6 bases). V gave up 4 bases and J gave up 0 bases, with 16 bases separating them. The CDR3 has 17 residues. The germline gives CDR1 MDHEN, CDR2 SYDVKM. This chain's CDR3 is CASSSILGGDSYNEQFF. In nucleotides, the CDR3 is TGTGCCAGCAGTTCCATCCTTGGCGGGGACTCCTACAATGAGCAGTTCTTC.